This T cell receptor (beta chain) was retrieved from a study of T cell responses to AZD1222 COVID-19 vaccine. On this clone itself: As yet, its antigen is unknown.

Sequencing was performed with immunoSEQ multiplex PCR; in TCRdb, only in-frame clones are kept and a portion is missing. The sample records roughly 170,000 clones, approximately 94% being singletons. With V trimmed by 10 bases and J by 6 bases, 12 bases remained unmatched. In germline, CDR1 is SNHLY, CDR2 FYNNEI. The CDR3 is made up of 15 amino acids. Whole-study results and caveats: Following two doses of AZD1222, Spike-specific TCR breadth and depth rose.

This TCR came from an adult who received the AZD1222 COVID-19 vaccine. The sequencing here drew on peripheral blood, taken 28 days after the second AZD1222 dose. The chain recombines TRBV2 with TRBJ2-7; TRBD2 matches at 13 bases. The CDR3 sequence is CATGLAGVGTLEQYF. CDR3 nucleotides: TGTGCCACCGGACTAGCGGGAGTTGGAACGCTCGAGCAGTACTTC.